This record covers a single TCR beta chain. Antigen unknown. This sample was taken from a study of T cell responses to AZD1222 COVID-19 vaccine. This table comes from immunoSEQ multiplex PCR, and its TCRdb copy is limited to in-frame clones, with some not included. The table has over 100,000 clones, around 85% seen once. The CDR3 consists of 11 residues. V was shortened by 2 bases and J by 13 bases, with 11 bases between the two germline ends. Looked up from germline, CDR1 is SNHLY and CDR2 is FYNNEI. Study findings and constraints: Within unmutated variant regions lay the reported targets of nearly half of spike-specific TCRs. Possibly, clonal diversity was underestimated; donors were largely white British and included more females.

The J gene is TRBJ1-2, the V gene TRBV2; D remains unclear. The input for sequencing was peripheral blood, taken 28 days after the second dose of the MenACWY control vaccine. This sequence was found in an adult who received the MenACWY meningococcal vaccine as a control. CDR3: CASSELVLGTF. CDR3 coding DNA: TGTGCCAGCAGTGAATTGGTACTAGGCACCTTC.